This T cell receptor beta chain was obtained from a study of OX40 agonist ivuxolimab in advanced cancers. Across the study: Participants could have had prior anti-PD-1, anti-PD-L1 or anti-CTLA-4 therapy, and around 40% had some.

TCRdb's table, derived via immunoSEQ multiplex PCR, lists solely in-frame clones and lacks some. The table lists about 6,100 clones, 60% to 80% of them singletons, with 20% to 30% in the top ten. V was pared by 0 bases and J by 4 bases, with 9 bases between. The CDR3 covers 14 residues. CDR1 is SGHRS and CDR2 is YFSETQ in the germline V gene. J is TRBJ2-3 and V is TRBV5-1; D remains ambiguous. This specimen consisted of CD4+ or CD8+ T cells sorted from blood, obtained in a trial of the OX40 agonist ivuxolimab. The clonotype was recovered from an adult with an advanced solid tumor such as melanoma, head and neck, liver or kidney cancer. The CDR3 reads CASSLVVGSDTQYF. CDR3 nucleotide sequence: TGCGCCAGCAGCTTGGTGGTTGGGTCAGATACGCAGTATTTT.